This record concerns one T cell receptor (beta chain) sequence. Its matching antigen is unknown. The data were taken from a study of T cells in Graves' hyperthyroidism and ophthalmopathy. Researchers amplified the TCR beta CDR3 regions from RNA transcripts. The TCR CDR3 was amplified in a first-round RT-PCR using the HTBI primer set. MiXCR, applied by TCRdb to the multiplex PCR reads, yields one record per CDR3 protein. The sample lists about 840,000 distinct CDR3 sequences; over 35% were seen once. The study defined stable Graves' hyperthyroidism as no ophthalmopathy progression within 18 months. It was 8.5 to 10 ml of fresh peripheral blood that supplied the PBMCs. Study-wide points: In blood, most of the thyroid clonotypes expanded above 0.001 were also present.

Trimming pared 8 bases from V and 5 bases from J, leaving 9 bases between. Germline V gene lookup returns CDR1 SEHNR and CDR2 FQNEAQ (reference sequence). The CDR3 consists of 12 residues. Sequences were obtained from blood. This clonotype was obtained from a man aged 18 to 30 with Graves' hyperthyroidism. The genes are TRBV7-9 and TRBJ1-4, with D unclear. CDR3 loop: CASSGWNEKLFF. Written as DNA, the CDR3 is TGTGCCAGCTCGGGATGGAATGAAAAACTGTTTTTT.